This T cell receptor (beta chain) was captured by sequencing in a study of shared clonotypes between healthy human individuals. CDR1 SQVTM and CDR2 ANQGSEA come from the germline V gene. This CDR3 region has 13 residues. The junction had 5 bases not matched to a gene; V was cut back by 2 bases and J by 7 bases. Unsorted PBMC DNA was sequenced on ten immunoSEQ deep assay plates. Sequencing used immunoSEQ multiplex PCR; TCRdb keeps in-frame clones, though not all of them. The data show around 500,000 clones, 79% seen once. The receptor comes from a woman between 35 and 50 years old in good health. Some clones in this sample may be carry-over from other donors' samples. This chain links TRBV29-1 with TRBJ2-7; TRBD2 agrees at 10 bases. Sequences were obtained from PBMCs. The CDR3 DNA is TGCAGCGTTGAACTAGCGGGAGCTTATGAGCAGTACTTC. Its protein is CSVELAGAYEQYF.